This entry lists 21 T cell receptor beta chains sequenced from one sample in a study of human T cells and chemical hapten exposure. Via MiXCR, TCRdb re-called the RACE reads, giving one row per CDR3 protein. Of 85,000 to 100,000 distinct CDR3 sequences in the sample, around a quarter were seen once. Time point specified: patch test 3, about 24 weeks after DPC sensitization. Documented treatment: therapeutic diphenylcyclopropenone sensitization with weekly scalp DPC. Sample: whole blood, taken in connection with sensitization to the hapten diphenylcyclopropenone (DPC). The receptors derive from a man aged 35 to 55 with alopecia areata. Some clones in this sample may be carry-over from other donors' samples.

The chain carries TRBV5-1 and TRBJ1-6; D remains ambiguous. V lost 0 bases to trimming and J lost 6 bases, with 10 bases between them. There are 15 residues in the CDR3. The germline V gene encodes CDR1 SGHRS and CDR2 YFSETQ. The CDR3 sequence: CASSLDGLSNSPLHF. As DNA, the CDR3 is TGCGCCAGCAGCTTGGACGGCTTATCTAATTCACCCCTCCACTTT.

The chain couples TRBV28 to TRBJ1-6; TRBD1 matches 9 bases. CDR3 size: 16 residues. After removal of 6 bases from V and 6 bases from J, the junction contained 9 bases not matched to a gene. Germline values: CDR1 MDHEN, CDR2 SYDVKM. The chain's CDR3 is CASRSGTGTINSPLHF. DNA of the CDR3: TGTGCCAGCAGATCCGGGACAGGGACAATTAATTCACCCCTCCACTTT.

In this sample, this clonotype turned up many times. The chain is built from TRBV7-8 and TRBJ2-5, with TRBD2 matching over 7 bases. The junction had 8 bases not matched to a gene; V was cut back by 5 bases and J by 2 bases. The CDR3 is 15 residues long. Germline V gene sequence: CDR1 SGHVS, CDR2 FQNEAQ. The CDR3 spells CASSRAGVGQETQYF. The CDR3 nucleotides are TGTGCCAGCAGCCGCGCGGGAGTAGGTCAAGAGACCCAGTACTTC.

This clonotype was recorded a few times. The chain uses TRBV28 and TRBJ2-7, with no clear D. The germline V and J ends were trimmed by 7 bases and 6 bases, with 16 bases remaining between them. Germline CDR1 MDHEN, CDR2 SYDVKM. The CDR3 extends over 13 amino acids. CDR3 amino acids: CASNTLTLFEQYF. In nucleotides, the CDR3 is TGTGCCAGCAATACCCTTACCCTTTTCGAGCAGTACTTC.

The chain recombines TRBV12-3 or TRBV12-4 with TRBJ2-7, with D perhaps matching TRBD2 (5 bases). There are 14 residues in the CDR3. The ends were cut back, 3 bases at V and 2 bases at J, with 11 bases in the middle. CDR3 sequence: CASSLAQTTYEQYF. In nucleotides, the CDR3 is TGTGCCAGCAGTTTGGCGCAGACTACCTACGAGCAGTACTTC.

DNA of the CDR3: TGTGCCAGCAGTTTCTCGGCAGGGGGAAAGGAAAAACTGTTTTTT. Amino acids: CASSFSAGGKEKLFF. The V and J genes are TRBV12-3 or TRBV12-4 and TRBJ1-4, with 7 bases identical to TRBD1. V dropped 3 bases and J dropped 8; count of bases not matched to a gene: 9. This CDR3 comprises 15 residues.

The sample holds a few counts of this clonotype. V usage is TRBV10-3 and J usage is TRBJ1-2; 8 positions match TRBD1. The CDR3 extends over 14 amino acids. Germline CDR1 reads ENHRY; CDR2 reads SYGVKD. Trimming at V came to 6 bases and at J to 6 bases, leaving 9 bases not matched to a gene. DNA of the CDR3: TGTGCCATCAGCAAGGACAGGGTGGGAGATGGCTACACCTTC. Its protein is CAISKDRVGDGYTF.

This clonotype was seen many times. CDR3 region: CASSRQDHQETQYF. As DNA, the CDR3 is TGCGCCAGCAGCCGGCAGGACCACCAAGAGACCCAGTACTTC. The chain links TRBV5-1 to TRBJ2-5; D gene unclear. This CDR3 has 14 residues. Trimming shortened V by 4 bases and J by 0 bases, and 10 bases separated the two germline ends. From germline, CDR1 is SGHRS and CDR2 YFSETQ.

This clonotype was seen more than once but under ten times. CDR3 sequence reads: CASLGQPNTEAFF. DNA of the CDR3: TGTGCCAGCCTGGGACAGCCGAACACTGAAGCTTTCTTT. V gene TRBV28 combines with J gene TRBJ1-1; 7 bases are shared with TRBD1. In germline, CDR1 is MDHEN, CDR2 SYDVKM. The CDR3 totals 13 residues. V was clipped by 8 bases and J by 1 base; unmatched bases: 4.

V and J are TRBV5-1 and TRBJ2-3, with D possibly TRBD2 on 6 matching bases. Germline assignment: CDR1 SGHRS and CDR2 YFSETQ. This CDR3 is built from 18 residues. V was pared by 3 bases and J by 2 bases, with 22 bases between. The CDR3 nucleotides are TGCGCCAGCAGCTCAGACTTGAACGGGAGAGATACCACAGATACGCAGTATTTT. Amino acid sequence: CASSSDLNGRDTTDTQYF. The whole variable domain, filled in from reference TRBV5-1 and TRBJ2-3, reads KAGVTQTPRYLIKTRGQQVTLSCSPISGHRSVSWYQQTPGQGLQFLFEYFSETQRNKGNFPGRFSGRQFSNSRSEMNVSTLELGDSALYLCASSSDLNGRDTTDTQYFGPGTRLTVL.

The V gene is TRBV4-1, the J gene TRBJ2-7, with 7 bases lining up with TRBD2. Germline trimming cut 0 bases from V and 2 bases from J; bases unmatched to any gene: 13. The CDR3 totals 18 residues. Germline V CDR1 and CDR2: MGHRA, YSYEKL. The CDR3 loop is CASSQDDRGGLEPYEQYF. CDR3 DNA: TGCGCCAGCAGCCAAGACGATCGCGGGGGACTGGAACCCTACGAGCAGTACTTC.

The table lists this clonotype with a count of one. The gene calls are TRBV10-1 and TRBJ1-4, with TRBD1 matching over 7 bases. There are 20 residues in the CDR3. Losses at the gene ends were 7 bases for V and 2 bases for J; bases not matched to a gene: 22. Per germline, CDR1 WNHNN and CDR2 SYGVQD (reference sequence). The CDR3 is CASKRCKETGPLWTNEKLFF. CDR3 in DNA: TGCGCCAGCAAACGGTGTAAGGAGACAGGGCCCCTGTGGACTAATGAAAAACTGTTTTTT.

This clonotype was counted between two and nine times. The chain joins TRBV28 to TRBJ2-1, with 8 bases that match TRBD2. After removal of 9 bases from V and 1 base from J, the junction contained 5 bases not matched to a gene. This CDR3 has 14 amino acids. Germline V gene sequence: CDR1 MDHEN, CDR2 SYDVKM. The CDR3 sequence is CASDGGGSYNEQFF. CDR3 DNA sequence: TGTGCCAGTGACGGGGGGGGATCCTACAATGAGCAGTTCTTC.

This clonotype turned up a few times. This chain joins TRBV28 and TRBJ2-1; TRBD2 aligns across 8 bases. Trimming cost V 4 bases and J 9 bases; bases outside gene matches: 8. Germline values: CDR1 MDHEN, CDR2 SYDVKM. The CDR3 runs 14 residues. The CDR3 nucleotides read TGTGCCAGCAGTTATTTGAGCGGGACTAGTGAGCAGTTCTTC. Protein sequence: CASSYLSGTSEQFF.

This clonotype appeared a few times. The chain combines TRBV27 with TRBJ2-3; 7 bases align to TRBD2. J was trimmed by 8 bases and V by 3 bases; bases with no gene match: 8. The CDR3 is 14 amino acids. CDR1 and CDR2 from the germline V gene are MNHEY and SMNVEV (reference sequence). This chain's CDR3 is CASSLLAGDGTQYF. The CDR3 coding sequence is TGTGCCAGCAGTTTGTTGGCGGGAGACGGTACGCAGTATTTT.

V is TRBV6-5 and J is TRBJ2-7, with 9 bases fitting TRBD1. This CDR3 region has 14 residues. J lost 6 bases, V lost 5 bases, and 8 bases had no gene match. Germline loops: CDR1 MNHEY, CDR2 SVGAGI. The CDR3 spells CASSGTGKRGEQYF. The CDR3 bases are TGTGCCAGCAGTGGGACAGGGAAGCGCGGCGAGCAGTACTTC.

The sample holds a few counts of this clonotype. The chain links TRBV10-2 to TRBJ1-1, with D hard to call. CDR1 and CDR2 from the germline V gene are WSHSY and SAAADI. V lost 7 bases, J lost 6 bases, and 12 bases lay in between. The CDR3 has 12 residues. CDR3 in DNA: TGCGCCAGCATGGGAGGGAGCCCTGAAGCTTTCTTT. Translating gives CASMGGSPEAFF.

The DNA of the CDR3 is TGTGCCAGCAGTTTACAGAATTACGAGCAGTACTTC. This sequence encodes CASSLQNYEQYF. The chain recombines TRBV12-3 or TRBV12-4 with TRBJ2-7, with D unclear. The CDR3 totals 12 residues. Trimming pared 2 bases from V and 4 bases from J, leaving 6 bases between.

The rearrangement joins TRBV12-3 or TRBV12-4 to TRBJ2-4, with D uncertain. V was pared by 5 bases and J by 0 bases, with 14 bases between. The CDR3 covers 16 residues. The CDR3 coding sequence is TGTGCCAGCAGTCCACCCGGGCCTCCAGCCAAAAACATTCAGTACTTC. Protein: CASSPPGPPAKNIQYF.

In nucleotides, the CDR3 is TGCAGTGCTCCGTTGCGGGAGATGAACGAGCAGTACTTC. This encodes CSAPLREMNEQYF. This sequence joins TRBV20-1 and TRBJ2-7, with 7 bases matching TRBD2. Germline V gives CDR1 DFQATT, CDR2 SNEGSKA (reference sequence). Trimming took 5 bases from V and 5 from J; bases not matched to a gene: 9. The CDR3 length is 13 residues.

The chain uses TRBV5-4 and TRBJ2-1; tentatively, D is TRBD1 (5 bases). CDR3 size: 16 residues. Germline CDR1 is SGHNT and CDR2 is YYREEE (reference sequence). The V end was cut by 2 bases, the J end by 2 bases, with 14 bases between. CDR3 sequence: CASSFPGQRAYNEQFF. In nucleotides, the CDR3 is TGTGCCAGCAGCTTCCCTGGACAACGTGCCTACAATGAGCAGTTCTTC. Full variable domain (remainder filled in from reference TRBV5-4 and TRBJ2-1): ETGVTQSPTHLIKTRGQQVTLRCSSQSGHNTVSWYQQALGQGPQFIFQYYREEENGRGNFPPRFSGLQFPNYSSELNVNALELDDSALYLCASSFPGQRAYNEQFFGPGTRLTVL.